This T cell receptor beta chain was identified in a study of metastatic and nonmetastatic thyroid tumors. Via MiXCR, TCRdb re-called the PCR reads. In the table there are tens of thousands of clones, roughly 9.8% of which are singletons. V lost 1 base, J lost 3 bases, and 13 bases lay in between. The germline V gene encodes CDR1 MNHNS and CDR2 SASEGT. The CDR3 extends over 15 amino acids. Until they underwent thyroid surgery, no patient had received any treatment. The specimen sequenced was blood. The receptor was derived from a female donor with papillary thyroid cancer or a benign thyroid nodule (not recorded which). Some clones in this sample may be carry-over from other donors' samples. The chain recombines TRBV6-1 with TRBJ2-7; tentatively, D is TRBD2 (5 bases). CDR3 in DNA: TGTGCCAGCAGTGAAGTGCCCAGAGGGTACTACGAGCAGTACTTC. As protein: CASSEVPRGYYEQYF.